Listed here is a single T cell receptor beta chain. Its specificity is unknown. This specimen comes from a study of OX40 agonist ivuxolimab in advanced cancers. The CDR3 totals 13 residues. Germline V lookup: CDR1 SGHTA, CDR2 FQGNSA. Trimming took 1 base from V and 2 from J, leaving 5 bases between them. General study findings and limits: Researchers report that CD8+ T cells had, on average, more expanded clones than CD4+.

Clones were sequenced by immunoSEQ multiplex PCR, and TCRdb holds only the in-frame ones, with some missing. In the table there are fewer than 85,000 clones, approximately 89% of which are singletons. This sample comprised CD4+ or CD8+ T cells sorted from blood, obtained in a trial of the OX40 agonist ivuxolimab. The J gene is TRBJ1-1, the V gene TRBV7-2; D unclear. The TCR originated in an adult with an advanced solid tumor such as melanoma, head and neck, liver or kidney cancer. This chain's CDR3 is CASSLVENTEAFF. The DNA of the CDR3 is TGTGCCAGCAGCTTAGTCGAAAACACTGAAGCTTTCTTT.